The 7 T cell receptor beta chains given below trace back to one sample, sequenced in a study of cytomegalovirus exposure and HLA in healthy donors. Amplification used 60 Vbeta primers and 13 Jbeta primers. Method: immunoSEQ multiplex PCR; TCRdb's copy keeps in-frame clones and lacks some. The sample has about 170,000 clones, 80% seen once; the top ten hold 1%. The sample was PBMCs. The origin of the receptors is a woman in her 50s in good health and CMV-seropositive.

The chain links TRBV5-6 to TRBJ2-4; no firm D call. Trimming took off 1 base at V and 5 bases at J, with 4 bases between the two ends. This CDR3 has 12 amino acids. Germline V gene sequence: CDR1 SGHDT, CDR2 YYEEEE. CDR3 residues: CASSLRENIQYF. CDR3 nucleotide sequence: TGTGCCAGCAGCTTGCGGGAAAACATTCAGTACTTC. The variable domain in full, completed from reference TRBV5-6 and TRBJ2-4, reads DAGVTQSPTHLIKTRGQQVTLRCSPKSGHDTVSWYQQALGQGPQFIFQYYEEEERQRGNFPDRFSGHQFPNYSSELNVNALLLGDSALYLCASSLRENIQYFGAGTRLSVL.

The genes are TRBV7-9 and TRBJ2-7, with a possible D match to TRBD1 (7 bases). Germline V gives CDR1 SEHNR, CDR2 FQNEAQ (reference sequence). CDR3 length equals 15 residues. V lost 3 bases, J lost 0 bases, and 12 bases lay in between. Here the CDR3 reads CASSFAGGTSYEQYF. The CDR3 DNA reads TGTGCCAGCAGCTTCGCAGGGGGGACCTCCTACGAGCAGTACTTC.

This clone occurred a few times. The chain recombines TRBV11-3 with TRBJ2-7; 7 bases are a match to TRBD1. The CDR3 loop spans 12 amino acids. The V gene end was trimmed by 2 bases and the J gene end by 7 bases; junction bases not matched to a gene: 2. Germline assignment: CDR1 SGHNT and CDR2 YENEEA. The CDR3 bases are TGTGCCAGCAGCTTAACAGGGGTTGAGCAGTACTTC. Translated: CASSLTGVEQYF.

The CDR3 sequence: CASSQGTSGYYNEQFF. The DNA of the CDR3 is TGTGCCAGCAGCCAAGGTACAAGCGGGTATTACAATGAGCAGTTCTTC. V is TRBV4-2 and J is TRBJ2-1; a possible D gene is TRBD2 (6 bases). Germline CDR1 and CDR2: LGHNA and YNFKEQ. This CDR3 comprises 16 residues. With 1 base removed from V and 4 bases from J, the gap between germline ends came to 14 bases.

In its sample, this clone was seen once. The chain couples TRBV18 to TRBJ2-5; D remains ambiguous. Looked up from germline, CDR1 is KGHSH and CDR2 is LQKENI. V was trimmed by 2 bases and J by 1 base, leaving 5 bases between them. This CDR3 spans 13 amino acids. CDR3 coding DNA: TGTGCCAGCTCACCAACAGCCCAAGAGACCCAGTACTTC. As protein: CASSPTAQETQYF.

This clone was picked up one time. The rearrangement links TRBV9 to TRBJ2-7; 8 positions agree with TRBD2. Germline V gene sequence: CDR1 SGDLS, CDR2 YYNGEE. The CDR3 length is 16 residues. The V segment lost 4 bases and the J segment 4 bases; nucleotides outside the gene matches: 13. The CDR3 DNA reads TGTGCCAGCAGCCCGCGACTAGCGAGTGTCGCTTACGAGCAGTACTTC. Amino acids: CASSPRLASVAYEQYF.

The chain is built from TRBV28 and TRBJ1-5, with D possibly TRBD1 on 6 matching bases. This CDR3 is built from 18 residues. CDR1 and CDR2 from the germline V gene are MDHEN and SYDVKM. V was cut by 4 bases and J by 0 bases, with 19 bases left in between. This CDR3 is CASSWGWDTPHSNQPQHF. The CDR3 region has the DNA TGTGCCAGCAGTTGGGGGTGGGACACCCCACATAGCAATCAGCCCCAGCATTTT.